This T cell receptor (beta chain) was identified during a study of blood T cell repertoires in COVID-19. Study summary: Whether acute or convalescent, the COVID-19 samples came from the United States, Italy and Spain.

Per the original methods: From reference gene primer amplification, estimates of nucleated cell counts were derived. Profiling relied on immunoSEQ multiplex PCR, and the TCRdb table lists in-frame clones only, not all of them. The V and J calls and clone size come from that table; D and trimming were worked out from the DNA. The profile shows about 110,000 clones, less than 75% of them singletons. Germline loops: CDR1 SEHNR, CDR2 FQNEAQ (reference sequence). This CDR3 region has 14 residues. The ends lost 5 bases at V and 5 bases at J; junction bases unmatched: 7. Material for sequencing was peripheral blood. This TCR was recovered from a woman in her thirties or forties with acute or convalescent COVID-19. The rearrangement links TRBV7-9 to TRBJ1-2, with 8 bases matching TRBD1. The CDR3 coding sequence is TGTGCCAGCAGCCCCGGGACAGGCGCATATGGCTACACCTTC. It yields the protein CASSPGTGAYGYTF.